This T cell receptor beta chain was captured by sequencing in a study of shared T cell receptors in the human thymus. CDR3 length equals 14 residues. Using immunoSEQ multiplex PCR, the repertoire was profiled, and TCRdb retains in-frame clones only, with some absent. Of hundreds of thousands of clones in the sample, around 87% were seen once. These sequences were also reported in another study, on human thymus T cells. That publication notes: Among the donors, all were healthy Finnish infants having corrective surgery for congenital heart defects. Resections from corrective heart surgery supplied the thymus tissue. Blood and thymic repertoires both appeared biased in V and J gene usage. Thymic repertoires of unrelated individuals were reported in related research to overlap highly.

The chain has TRBV21-1 and TRBJ2-3; TRBD2 was called by the table and not checked on the DNA. TRBV21-1 is classified as a pseudogene. The clonotype originates from a boy younger than two with a congenital heart defect. Sequencing input: thymocytes. In nucleotides, the CDR3 is TGTGCCAGCAGCAAAGTAGCCGGGGCAGATACGCAGTATTTT. Translated, it gives CASSKVAGADTQYF.